A single sample is the source of the 25 T cell receptor beta chains below, sequenced in a study of blood T cell repertoires in COVID-19. Profiling relied on immunoSEQ multiplex PCR, and the TCRdb table lists in-frame clones only, not all of them. The data contain roughly 250,000 clones, around 84% of them singletons. Sequencing was done on a sample of peripheral blood. These receptors all come from a woman aged 40 to 55 who had recovered from COVID-19.

The CDR3 loop is CASSQYGYGYTF. The CDR3 DNA sequence: TGTGCCAGCAGCCAATACGGCTATGGCTACACCTTC. The rearrangement joins TRBV3-1 (or the pseudogene TRBV3-2) to TRBJ1-2; D unresolved. The CDR3 totals 12 residues. The V gene lost 2 bases and the J gene lost 4 bases, with 5 bases spanning the gap. Germline V gives CDR1 LGHDT, CDR2 YNNKEL (reference sequence).

The chain is built from TRBV3-1 (or the pseudogene TRBV3-2) and TRBJ2-1, with TRBD2 matching over 9 bases. This CDR3 comprises 14 residues. Germline trimming cut 5 bases from V and 4 bases from J; bases unmatched to any gene: 3. CDR1 LGHDT and CDR2 YNNKEL come from the germline V gene (reference sequence). CDR3 in DNA: TGTGCCAGCAGCGATAGCGGGGGATACAATGAGCAGTTCTTC. Translation gives CASSDSGGYNEQFF.

In its sample, this clone was seen once. V gene TRBV30 combines with J gene TRBJ2-5; a possible D gene is TRBD1 (6 bases). CDR3 length equals 12 residues. Germline CDR1 is GTSNPN and CDR2 is SVGIG (reference sequence). CDR3 DNA: TGTGCTGCTACAGGGTACCAAGAGACCCAGTACTTC. Translated: CAATGYQETQYF.

The chain has TRBV28 and TRBJ2-7; D is unresolved. Trimming pared 7 bases from V and 2 bases from J, leaving 15 bases between. This CDR3 has 14 amino acids. CDR1 and CDR2 from the germline V gene are MDHEN and SYDVKM. In nucleotides, the CDR3 is TGTGCCAGCACCCACCAGGTATCCCCCTACGAGCAGTACTTC. Its protein is CASTHQVSPYEQYF.

V usage is TRBV5-1 and J usage is TRBJ2-1, with 7 nucleotides matching TRBD1. This CDR3 is 13 amino acids long. CDR1 is SGHRS and CDR2 is YFSETQ in the germline V gene. V lost 4 bases to trimming and J lost 8 bases; unmatched junction nucleotides: 6. The CDR3 sequence: CASSPDRVDEQFF. The CDR3 bases are TGCGCCAGCAGCCCTGACAGGGTAGATGAGCAGTTCTTC.

This sequence joins TRBV6-5 and TRBJ2-7, with D perhaps matching TRBD1 (5 bases). The CDR3 has 15 residues. Germline-derived CDR1 and CDR2 are MNHEY and SVGAGI. Trimming left V 2 bases short and J 0 bases short, with 11 bases between. CDR3 coding DNA: TGTGCCAGCAGTTACCGGCAGGGTATCTCCTACGAGCAGTACTTC. Translated, it gives CASSYRQGISYEQYF.

This clone was seen just once. The genes are TRBV6-5 and TRBJ1-2; 11 positions agree with TRBD1. This CDR3 has 15 amino acids. Trimming cost V 7 bases and J 7 bases; bases outside gene matches: 11. Germline CDR1 reads MNHEY; CDR2 reads SVGAGI. CDR3 amino acids: CASKPGQGDLGGYTF. The CDR3 region has the DNA TGTGCCAGCAAGCCGGGACAGGGGGACCTGGGTGGCTACACCTTC.

The gene calls are TRBV10-3 and TRBJ1-2, with 10 bases lining up with TRBD1. There are 15 residues in the CDR3. Germline V lookup: CDR1 ENHRY, CDR2 SYGVKD. V was clipped by 9 bases and J by 2 bases; unmatched bases: 9. CDR3 DNA sequence: TGTGCCATAGGACAGGGGGGCCCAAGGAACTATGGCTACACCTTC. Translating gives CAIGQGGPRNYGYTF.

The chain couples TRBV30 to TRBJ2-7; TRBD2 matches at 10 bases. V dropped 5 bases and J dropped 1; count of bases not matched to a gene: 2. The CDR3 is made up of 13 amino acids. The V gene's germline CDR1 is GTSNPN and CDR2 SVGIG (reference sequence). DNA of the CDR3: TGTGCCTGGCGGACTAGCGGTTCCTACGAGCAGTACTTC. Its translation: CAWRTSGSYEQYF.

The V and J genes are TRBV11-3 and TRBJ2-1, with 10 bases identical to TRBD2. The CDR3 is 18 residues long. CDR1 and CDR2 from the germline V gene are SGHNT and YENEEA. V gave up 5 bases and J gave up 0 bases; unmatched junction bases: 10. In nucleotides, the CDR3 is TGTGCCAGCAGCCGAGGGAGCGGGGGGGCCGTCTCCTACAATGAGCAGTTCTTC. Its translation is CASSRGSGGAVSYNEQFF.

The V call is TRBV29-1, the J call TRBJ1-1; D unclear. Trimming left V 8 bases short and J 7 bases short, with 14 bases between. The CDR3 is 11 residues long. Germline V CDR1 and CDR2: SQVTM, ANQGSEA. CDR3 nucleotide sequence: TGCAGCCACGGCCCCGCGGTTGAAGCTTTCTTT. This encodes CSHGPAVEAFF.

The rearrangement joins TRBV5-1 to TRBJ2-7, with 11 bases identical to TRBD2. This CDR3 is 14 amino acids long. Germline assignment: CDR1 SGHRS and CDR2 YFSETQ. V gave up 4 bases and J gave up 4 bases; unmatched junction bases: 4. CDR3 nucleotide sequence: TGCGCCAGCAGCGCAGGGACTAGCGGATACGAGCAGTACTTC. Its translation is CASSAGTSGYEQYF. The full variable domain, in which reference TRBV5-1 and TRBJ2-7 provide the parts outside the CDR3, is KAGVTQTPRYLIKTRGQQVTLSCSPISGHRSVSWYQQTPGQGLQFLFEYFSETQRNKGNFPGRFSGRQFSNSRSEMNVSTLELGDSALYLCASSAGTSGYEQYFGPGTRLTVT.

The chain carries TRBV18 and TRBJ1-1, with D unresolved. From germline, CDR1 is KGHSH and CDR2 LQKENI. CDR3 length: 14 amino acids. V was trimmed by 6 bases and J by 1 base, leaving 12 bases between them. The CDR3 spells CASSIQHANTEAFF. CDR3 nucleotide sequence: TGTGCCAGCTCCATCCAACATGCGAACACTGAAGCTTTCTTT.

This clone was found once. This chain links TRBV12-3 or TRBV12-4 with TRBJ1-2; no reliable D call. Deletions cut 4 bases from V and 0 bases from J, with 6 bases between. This CDR3 contains 13 residues. The CDR3 DNA reads as TGTGCCAGCAGTTATTACACTAACTATGGCTACACCTTC. Amino acids: CASSYYTNYGYTF.

The rearrangement links TRBV19 to TRBJ1-5, with D uncertain. V dropped 9 bases and J dropped 11 bases, with 26 bases sitting between them. Per the germline V gene, CDR1 is LNHDA and CDR2 is SQIVND (reference sequence). The CDR3 has 15 amino acids. CDR3 nucleotides: TGTGCCAGCACCGGGTTACGGGGTCCGCGGGGAGCCCAGCATTTT. It is translated as CASTGLRGPRGAQHF.

The chain joins TRBV5-1 to TRBJ2-7; perhaps TRBD1 as D (5 bases). Trimming took off 1 base at V and 3 bases at J, with 11 bases between the two ends. Germline values: CDR1 SGHRS, CDR2 YFSETQ. The CDR3 extends over 14 amino acids. CDR3 sequence (DNA): TGCGCCAGCAGCTTGCGGCAGGGCTTCTACGAGCAGTACTTC. This gives the protein CASSLRQGFYEQYF. Variable domain in full (rest from reference TRBV5-1 and TRBJ2-7): KAGVTQTPRYLIKTRGQQVTLSCSPISGHRSVSWYQQTPGQGLQFLFEYFSETQRNKGNFPGRFSGRQFSNSRSEMNVSTLELGDSALYLCASSLRQGFYEQYFGPGTRLTVT.

This chain links TRBV5-5 with TRBJ2-2; weak D call: TRBD2 (6 bases). The germline V and J ends were trimmed by 7 bases and 4 bases, with 11 bases remaining between them. The CDR3 sequence is 13 residues long. Looked up from germline, CDR1 is SGHKS and CDR2 is YYEKEE (reference sequence). The DNA for the CDR3 is TGTGCCAGCTCAGGTAGCGGCACCGGGGAGCTGTTTTTT. Residues: CASSGSGTGELFF. The complete variable domain, with remaining parts taken from reference TRBV5-5 and TRBJ2-2, reads DAGVTQSPTHLIKTRGQQVTLRCSPISGHKSVSWYQQVLGQGPQFIFQYYEKEERGRGNFPDRFSARQFPNYSSELNVNALLLGDSALYLCASSGSGTGELFFGEGSRLTVL.

The CDR3 DNA follows: TGTGCCAGCAGCTTAAGGCAGGCTACCTACAATGAGCAGTTCTTC. This codes for CASSLRQATYNEQFF. V and J are TRBV11-3 and TRBJ2-1; D is undetermined. CDR1 is SGHNT, CDR2 YENEEA, per germline. Trimming left V 2 bases short and J 2 bases short, with 10 bases between. The CDR3 length is 15 residues.

V usage is TRBV4-1 and J usage is TRBJ1-1; D is perhaps TRBD1 (6 bases). The CDR3 length is 15 residues. V lost 2 bases and J lost 7, with 17 bases in between. The germline V gene has CDR1 MGHRA and CDR2 YSYEKL. The CDR3 loop is CASSQLAGEFGEAFF. DNA of the CDR3: TGCGCCAGCAGCCAACTGGCAGGGGAATTCGGTGAAGCTTTCTTT.

The CDR3 coding sequence is TGTGCCAGCAGCCAAGAACCCACACGCTCTGGAAACACCATATATTTT. Protein product: CASSQEPTRSGNTIYF. The chain carries TRBV4-2 and TRBJ1-3; no clear D gene. V lost 0 bases to trimming and J lost 0 bases, with 9 bases between them. Germline CDR1 and CDR2: LGHNA and YNFKEQ. This CDR3 is built from 16 residues.

This clone appeared once. The chain employs TRBV18 and TRBJ2-7; D gene ambiguous. The germline gives CDR1 KGHSH, CDR2 LQKENI. CDR3 length: 14 residues. Trimming took off 1 base at V and 1 base at J, with 8 bases between the two ends. The CDR3 DNA reads as TGTGCCAGCTCACCACAAGAGAATTCCTACGAGCAGTACTTC. This gives the protein CASSPQENSYEQYF.

The CDR3 is CASSRTGESNQPQHF. For the CDR3, the DNA is TGTGCCAGCAGTCGGACAGGGGAGAGCAATCAGCCCCAGCATTTT. This sequence joins TRBV6-5 and TRBJ1-5, with 9 positions matching TRBD1. There are 15 residues in the CDR3. V shed 5 bases and J 1 base; nucleotides not matched to a gene: 3. Germline V gene sequence: CDR1 MNHEY, CDR2 SVGAGI.

This clone occurred once. This rearrangement joins TRBV9 to TRBJ1-2, with 10 positions matching TRBD1. This CDR3 is 14 amino acids long. Germline-derived CDR1 and CDR2 are SGDLS and YYNGEE. The J segment lost 2 bases and the V segment lost 4 bases, leaving 2 bases of the junction unmatched. CDR3 bases: TGTGCCAGCAGCCTGGGACAGGGGAACTATGGCTACACCTTC. Translating gives CASSLGQGNYGYTF.

This clone appeared a single time. This sequence joins TRBV5-4 and TRBJ1-6; a weak D match, TRBD1 (5 bases). The CDR3 has 15 amino acids. V gave up 4 bases and J gave up 10 bases, with 18 bases separating them. Germline CDR1 and CDR2: SGHNT and YYREEE (reference sequence). CDR3 coding DNA: TGTGCCAGCAGCCCGGACCTCTCCCGGGGGTCACCCCTCCACTTT. Its protein product is CASSPDLSRGSPLHF.

The genes are TRBV5-4 and TRBJ1-6; 12 nucleotides align to TRBD1. Unmatched junction bases numbered 5, after V lost 3 bases and J lost 7 bases. There are 16 residues in the CDR3. Germline-derived CDR1 and CDR2 are SGHNT and YYREEE (reference sequence). Written as DNA, the CDR3 is TGTGCCAGCAGCTGGGGGACAGGGGGCGCAAATTCACCCCTCCACTTT. This sequence encodes CASSWGTGGANSPLHF. Based on the CDR3 plus reference TRBV5-4 and TRBJ1-6, the full variable domain is ETGVTQSPTHLIKTRGQQVTLRCSSQSGHNTVSWYQQALGQGPQFIFQYYREEENGRGNFPPRFSGLQFPNYSSELNVNALELDDSALYLCASSWGTGGANSPLHFGNGTRLTVT.